The TCR beta chain under discussion was sequenced for a study of blood T cell repertoires in COVID-19. In the study overall: Spain, Italy and the United States supplied samples that represented acute and convalescent COVID-19.

CDR3 size: 14 residues. The V segment lost 3 bases and the J segment 4 bases; nucleotides outside the gene matches: 6. Germline V gene data show CDR1 as MNHNY and CDR2 as SVGAGI (reference sequence). Using immunoSEQ multiplex PCR, the repertoire was profiled, and TCRdb retains in-frame clones only, with some absent. The data contain about 49,000 clones, 86% of them singletons. The source of this sequence is a man aged 35-49 years with active COVID-19. Source material: peripheral blood. The chain links TRBV6-6 to TRBJ2-7; 7 nucleotides agree with TRBD2. CDR3 loop: CASSYSSGVYEQYF. In nucleotides, the CDR3 is TGTGCCAGCAGTTATTCTAGCGGAGTGTACGAGCAGTACTTC.